This T cell receptor (beta chain) appears in the sequencing data of a study of blood T cell repertoires in COVID-19. The method was immunoSEQ multiplex PCR; TCRdb's version includes in-frame clones alone and lacks a portion of them. The sample gives 350,000 to 400,000 clones, approximately 89% of which show up once; about 1.7% is in the top ten. Per germline, CDR1 LGHNA and CDR2 YNFKEQ. Trimming removed 0 bases from V and 8 bases from J; junction bases left unmatched: 3. The CDR3 spans 14 residues. This sequence originates from a woman between 25 and 40 years old who had recovered from COVID-19. This sequence joins TRBV4-2 and TRBJ1-4; 7 bases fit TRBD1. The specimen was PBMCs or T cells enriched from blood (not recorded which). Here the CDR3 reads CASSQEHRGEKLFF. For the CDR3, the DNA is TGTGCCAGCAGCCAAGAACACAGGGGAGAAAAACTGTTTTTT.